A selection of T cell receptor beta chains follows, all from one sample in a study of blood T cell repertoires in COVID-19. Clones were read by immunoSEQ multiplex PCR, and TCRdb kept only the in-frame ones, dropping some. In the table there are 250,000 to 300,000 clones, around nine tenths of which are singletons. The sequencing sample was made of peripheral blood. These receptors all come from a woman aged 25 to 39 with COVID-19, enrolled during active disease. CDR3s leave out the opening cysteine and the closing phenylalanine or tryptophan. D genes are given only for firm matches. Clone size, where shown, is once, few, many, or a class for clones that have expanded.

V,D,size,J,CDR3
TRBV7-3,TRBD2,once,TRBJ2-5,ASSSSSGSRQETQY
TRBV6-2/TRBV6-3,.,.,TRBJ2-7,ASSYSRHPYEQY
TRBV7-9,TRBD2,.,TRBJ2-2,ASSARTSGSLLNTGELF
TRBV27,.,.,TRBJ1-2,ASSSVNSNYGYT
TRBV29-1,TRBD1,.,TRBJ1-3,SVDREGAGNTIY
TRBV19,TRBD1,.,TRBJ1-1,ATRDRGTTEAF
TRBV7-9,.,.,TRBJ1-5,ASSIDRGNQPQH
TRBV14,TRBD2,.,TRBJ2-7,ASSQVTAGVYEQY
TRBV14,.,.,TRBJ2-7,ASSQDRGASEQY
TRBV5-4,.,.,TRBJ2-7,ASSLADHAAYEQY
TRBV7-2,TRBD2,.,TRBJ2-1,ASSLGTSAYNEQF
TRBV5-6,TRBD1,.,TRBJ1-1,ASSSFGQVGKAF
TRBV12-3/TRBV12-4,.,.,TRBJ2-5,ASTLDSQETQY
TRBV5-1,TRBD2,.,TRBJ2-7,ASSLGTSGRHRYEQY
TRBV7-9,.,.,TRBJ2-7,ASSLVGRGDYEQY
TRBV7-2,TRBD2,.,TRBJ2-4,ASSLAQTSGLGAAKNIQY
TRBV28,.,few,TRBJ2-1,ASSPSDLAFSSYNEQF
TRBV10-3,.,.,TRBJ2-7,AITTASSYEQY
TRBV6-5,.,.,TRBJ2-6,ASRAAGANVLT
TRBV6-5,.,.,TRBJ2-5,ASILGTGVETQY
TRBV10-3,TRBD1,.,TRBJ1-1,AIGDRGTEAF
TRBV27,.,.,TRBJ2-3,ASTPAGNRMADTQY
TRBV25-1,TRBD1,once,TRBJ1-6,ASSALQGTDSPLH
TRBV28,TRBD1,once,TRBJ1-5,ASSLWLGQGGNQPQH